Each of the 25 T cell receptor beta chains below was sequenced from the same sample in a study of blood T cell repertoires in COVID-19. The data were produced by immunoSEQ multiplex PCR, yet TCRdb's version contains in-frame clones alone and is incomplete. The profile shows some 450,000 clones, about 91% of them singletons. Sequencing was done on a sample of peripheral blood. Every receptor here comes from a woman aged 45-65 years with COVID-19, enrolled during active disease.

The CDR3 DNA is TGCGCCAGCAGATGGAGCGGGGGCAATGAGCAGTTCTTC. This gives the protein CASRWSGGNEQFF. The chain carries TRBV5-1 and TRBJ2-1, with 8 positions matching TRBD2. J gave up 6 bases and V 5 bases, and 4 bases lay outside the gene matches. Germline-derived CDR1 and CDR2 are SGHRS and YFSETQ. The CDR3 has 13 amino acids.

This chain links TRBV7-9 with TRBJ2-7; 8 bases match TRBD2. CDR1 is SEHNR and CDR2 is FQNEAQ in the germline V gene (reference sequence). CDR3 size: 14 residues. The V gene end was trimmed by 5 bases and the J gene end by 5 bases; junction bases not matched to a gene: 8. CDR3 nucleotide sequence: TGTGCCAGCAGCAAGACGCGGGGGGTCAACGAGCAGTACTTC. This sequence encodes CASSKTRGVNEQYF. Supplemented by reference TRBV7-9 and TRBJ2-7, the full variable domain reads DTGVSQNPRHKITKRGQNVTFRCDPISEHNRLYWYRQTLGQGPEFLTYFQNEAQLEKSRLLSDRFSAERPKGSFSTLEIQRTEQGDSAMYLCASSKTRGVNEQYFGPGTRLTVT.

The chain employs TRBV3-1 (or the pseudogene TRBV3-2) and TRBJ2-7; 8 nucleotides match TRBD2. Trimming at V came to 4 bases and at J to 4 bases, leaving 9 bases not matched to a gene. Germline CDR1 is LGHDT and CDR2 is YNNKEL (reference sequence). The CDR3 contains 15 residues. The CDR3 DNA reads TGTGCCAGCAGCCCCTTCCGGGGGGGGTCTTACGAGCAGTACTTC. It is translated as CASSPFRGGSYEQYF.

CDR3 residues: CASSGGTILSYNEQFF. The CDR3 bases are TGTGCCAGTAGCGGGGGGACCATACTCTCCTACAATGAGCAGTTCTTC. This chain uses TRBV19 with TRBJ2-1; 7 nucleotides match TRBD2. V dropped 6 bases and J dropped 0; count of bases not matched to a gene: 8. Germline V CDR1 and CDR2: LNHDA, SQIVND (reference sequence). This CDR3 is 16 amino acids long.

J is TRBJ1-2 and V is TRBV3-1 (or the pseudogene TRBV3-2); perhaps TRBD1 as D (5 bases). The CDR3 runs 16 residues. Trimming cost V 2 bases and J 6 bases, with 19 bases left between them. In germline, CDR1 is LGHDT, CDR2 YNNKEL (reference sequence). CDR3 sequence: CASSQWGGSHEDGYTF. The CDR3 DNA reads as TGTGCCAGCAGCCAATGGGGGGGGTCCCACGAGGATGGCTACACCTTC.

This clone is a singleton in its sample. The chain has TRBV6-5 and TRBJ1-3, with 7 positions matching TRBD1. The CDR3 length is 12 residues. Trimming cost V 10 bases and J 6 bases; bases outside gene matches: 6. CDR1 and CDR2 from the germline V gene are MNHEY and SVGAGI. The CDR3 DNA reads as TGTGCCACCTCAGGGGGTATAAACACCATATATTTT. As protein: CATSGGINTIYF.

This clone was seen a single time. The CDR3 nucleotides are TGTGCCAGTAGTATCCCGGGACAGGGTGGGTATGGCTACACCTTC. Its translation is CASSIPGQGGYGYTF. This rearrangement joins TRBV19 to TRBJ1-2; 9 bases map to TRBD1. The junction had 7 bases not matched to a gene; V was cut back by 3 bases and J by 5 bases. There are 15 residues in the CDR3. CDR1 is LNHDA, CDR2 SQIVND, per germline (reference sequence).

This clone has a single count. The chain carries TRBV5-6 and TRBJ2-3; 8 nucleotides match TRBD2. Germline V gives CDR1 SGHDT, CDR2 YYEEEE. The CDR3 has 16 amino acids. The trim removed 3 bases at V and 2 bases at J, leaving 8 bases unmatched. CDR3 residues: CASSSWARGVTDTQYF. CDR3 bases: TGTGCCAGCAGCTCATGGGCGCGGGGGGTCACAGATACGCAGTATTTT.

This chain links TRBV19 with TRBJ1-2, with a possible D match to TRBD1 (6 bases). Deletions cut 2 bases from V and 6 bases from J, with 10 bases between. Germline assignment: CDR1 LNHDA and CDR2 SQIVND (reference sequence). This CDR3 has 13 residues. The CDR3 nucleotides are TGTGCCAGTAGTATAAGGGGGTTGGATGGCTACACCTTC. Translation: CASSIRGLDGYTF.

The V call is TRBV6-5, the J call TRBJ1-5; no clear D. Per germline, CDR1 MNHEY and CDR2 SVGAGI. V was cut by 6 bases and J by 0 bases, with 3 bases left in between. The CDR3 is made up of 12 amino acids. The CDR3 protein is CASRYSNQPQHF. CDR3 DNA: TGTGCCAGCAGGTATAGCAATCAGCCCCAGCATTTT.

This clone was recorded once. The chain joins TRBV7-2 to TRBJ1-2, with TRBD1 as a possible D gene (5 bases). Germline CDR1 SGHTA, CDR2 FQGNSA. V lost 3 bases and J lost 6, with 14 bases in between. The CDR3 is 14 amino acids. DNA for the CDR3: TGTGCCAGCAGCTTGAATCGGGGGGATAATGGCTACACCTTC. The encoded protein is CASSLNRGDNGYTF.

The CDR3 loop reads CASRLGGDGEAFF. CDR3 DNA: TGTGCCAGCAGACTAGGGGGAGACGGGGAAGCTTTCTTT. The J gene is TRBJ1-1, the V gene TRBV3-1 (or the pseudogene TRBV3-2), with D possibly matching TRBD1 (6 bases). Looked up from germline, CDR1 is LGHDT and CDR2 is YNNKEL (reference sequence). V was shortened by 6 bases and J by 8 bases, with 16 bases between the two germline ends. This CDR3 region has 13 residues.

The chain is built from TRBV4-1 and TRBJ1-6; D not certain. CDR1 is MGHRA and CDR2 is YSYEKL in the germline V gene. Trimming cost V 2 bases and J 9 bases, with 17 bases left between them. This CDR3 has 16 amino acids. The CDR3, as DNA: TGCGCCAGCAGCCAACCAAACCGCGCAGCGGGTTCACCCCTCCACTTT. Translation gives CASSQPNRAAGSPLHF.

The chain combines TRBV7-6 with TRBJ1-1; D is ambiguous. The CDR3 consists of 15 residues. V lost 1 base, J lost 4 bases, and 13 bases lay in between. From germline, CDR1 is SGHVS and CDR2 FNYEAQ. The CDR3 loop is CASSLEVGGSTEAFF. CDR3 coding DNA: TGTGCCAGCAGCTTAGAGGTAGGAGGGAGCACTGAAGCTTTCTTT.

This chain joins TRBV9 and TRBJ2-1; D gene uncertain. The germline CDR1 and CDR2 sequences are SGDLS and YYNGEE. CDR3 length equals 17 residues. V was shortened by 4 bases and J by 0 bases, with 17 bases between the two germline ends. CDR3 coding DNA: TGTGCCAGCAGCCCTCGAGGAGCGCAGAGCTCCTACAATGAGCAGTTCTTC. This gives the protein CASSPRGAQSSYNEQFF.

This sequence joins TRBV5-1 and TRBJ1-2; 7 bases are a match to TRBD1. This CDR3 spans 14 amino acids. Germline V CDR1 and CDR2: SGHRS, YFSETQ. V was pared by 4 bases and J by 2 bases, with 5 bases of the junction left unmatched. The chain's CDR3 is CASSLGQQNYGYTF. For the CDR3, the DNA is TGCGCCAGCAGCCTGGGACAGCAGAACTATGGCTACACCTTC.

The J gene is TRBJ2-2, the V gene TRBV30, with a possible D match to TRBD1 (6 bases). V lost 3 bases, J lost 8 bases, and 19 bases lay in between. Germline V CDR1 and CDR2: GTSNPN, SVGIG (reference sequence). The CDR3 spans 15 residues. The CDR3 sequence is CAWRAYFGGGGELFF. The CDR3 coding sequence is TGTGCCTGGAGAGCCTATTTTGGGGGCGGTGGGGAGCTGTTTTTT.

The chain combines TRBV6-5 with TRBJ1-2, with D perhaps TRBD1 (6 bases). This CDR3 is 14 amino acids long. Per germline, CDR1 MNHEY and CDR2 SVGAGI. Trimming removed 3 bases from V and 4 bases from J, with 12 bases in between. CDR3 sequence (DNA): TGTGCCAGCAGTTATACCGGGACAAGCTATGGCTACACCTTC. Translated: CASSYTGTSYGYTF.

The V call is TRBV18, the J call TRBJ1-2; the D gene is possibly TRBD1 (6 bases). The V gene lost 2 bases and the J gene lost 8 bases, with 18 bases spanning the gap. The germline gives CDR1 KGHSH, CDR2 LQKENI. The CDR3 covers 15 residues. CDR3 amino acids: CASSPGITGPQGYTF. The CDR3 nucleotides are TGTGCCAGCTCACCAGGGATAACAGGGCCGCAGGGCTACACCTTC.

The CDR3 DNA is TGCGCCAGCAGCTTGAGGAGCTATAGCAATCAGCCCCAGCATTTT. As protein: CASSLRSYSNQPQHF. The rearrangement links TRBV5-1 to TRBJ1-5; D is undetermined. The germline CDR1 and CDR2 sequences are SGHRS and YFSETQ. CDR3 length: 15 residues. V dropped 1 base and J dropped 0 bases, with 8 bases sitting between them.

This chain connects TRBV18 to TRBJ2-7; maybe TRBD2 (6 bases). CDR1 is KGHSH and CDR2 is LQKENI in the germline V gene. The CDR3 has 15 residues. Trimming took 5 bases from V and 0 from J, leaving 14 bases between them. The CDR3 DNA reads TGTGCCAGCTCAACCGGGACTGGTGCCTCCTACGAGCAGTACTTC. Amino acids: CASSTGTGASYEQYF.

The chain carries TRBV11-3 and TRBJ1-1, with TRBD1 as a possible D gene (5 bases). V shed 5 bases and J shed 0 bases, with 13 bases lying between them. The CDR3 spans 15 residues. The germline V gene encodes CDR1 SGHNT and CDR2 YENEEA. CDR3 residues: CASSKSGTVNTEAFF. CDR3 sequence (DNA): TGTGCCAGCAGCAAGAGCGGGACGGTGAACACTGAAGCTTTCTTT.

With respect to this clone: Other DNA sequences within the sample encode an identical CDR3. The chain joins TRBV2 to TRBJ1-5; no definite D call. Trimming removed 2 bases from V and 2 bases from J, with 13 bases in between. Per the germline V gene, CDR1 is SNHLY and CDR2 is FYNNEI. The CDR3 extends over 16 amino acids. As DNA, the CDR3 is TGTGCCAGCAGTGAATTCGTCGGCGAGGGCAATCAGCCCCAGCATTTT. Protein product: CASSEFVGEGNQPQHF.

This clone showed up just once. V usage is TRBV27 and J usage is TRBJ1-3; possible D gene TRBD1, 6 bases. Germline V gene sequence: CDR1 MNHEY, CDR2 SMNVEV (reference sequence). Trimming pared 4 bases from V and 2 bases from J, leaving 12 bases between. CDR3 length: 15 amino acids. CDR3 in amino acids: CASSWWTATGNTIYF. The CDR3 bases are TGTGCCAGCAGTTGGTGGACAGCCACTGGAAACACCATATATTTT.

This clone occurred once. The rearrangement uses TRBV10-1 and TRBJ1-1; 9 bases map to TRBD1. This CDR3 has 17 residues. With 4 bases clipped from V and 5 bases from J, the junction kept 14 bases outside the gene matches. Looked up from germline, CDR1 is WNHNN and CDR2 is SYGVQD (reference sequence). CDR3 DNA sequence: TGCGCCAGCAGTGGGGGTCTCATCGGGACAGGGAGTACTGAAGCTTTCTTT. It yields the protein CASSGGLIGTGSTEAFF.